This TCR beta chain was sequenced during a study of T cells in Graves' hyperthyroidism and ophthalmopathy (dated by TCRdb to between 2019 and 2020). For context, the study as a whole: Peripheral blood samples were taken at initial diagnosis, before any treatment was given. To identify distinguishing TCR V-J signatures, a discovery cohort of about 95 patients was used, comprising 40 to 45 with Graves' ophthalmopathy and around 57 with stable Graves' hyperthyroidism. Prospective prediction of ophthalmopathy was tested in an independent validation cohort of approximately 19 hyperthyroidism patients and some 17 patients who later progressed to ophthalmopathy. The 90 or so discovery patients were randomly split 7:3 into training and test sets. In more than 5 Graves' hyperthyroidism patients, the study also compared T-cell repertoires from thyroid tissue with T-cell repertoires from blood. Following sampling, methimazole starting at 30 mg daily was given to hyperthyroidism patients, and high-dose intravenous methylprednisolone was given to ophthalmopathy patients. TCR Vbeta CDR3 sequencing of 140 or so peripheral blood samples (more than 40 ophthalmopathy, around 80 hyperthyroidism and roughly 17 progressor patients) is reported in the paper.

Concerning this clonotype: Its antigen is still unknown. No clone much larger than this one lies a single base away; base qualities are absent.

Looking up the germline V gene yields CDR1 SGHAT and CDR2 FQNNGV. From the cysteine up to the phenylalanine, the CDR3 has a length of 17 residues. Only the CDR3 region is kept as DNA, spanning 51 bases read in frame from base 1. The junction shows trimming of 1 base on V and 1 base on J, and the gene matches do not reach 8 bases of it. Overall study results and their limits: A 13 V-J signature model separated ophthalmopathy from stable hyperthyroidism, with roughly 88% sensitivity and about 81% specificity in cross-validation and 80%/75% in testing. In validation, the model predicted progression to ophthalmopathy with 55% to 71% sensitivity and roughly 72% specificity, a median of approximately 6.5 months before onset. No statistical method was used to set the sample size in advance, and investigators knew the group allocation. Blood samples also contained most of the expanded thyroid clonotypes (frequency above 0.001), which suggests that blood repertoires may reflect thyroid immune responses.

Amplification of TCR beta CDR3 regions was carried out from RNA transcripts. A first-round RT-PCR of the TCR CDR3 used the HTBI primer set with the Qiagen OneStep RT-PCR kit. The libraries were constructed in a second round of multiplex PCR and then size-selected and purified. Sequencing of the libraries was done on an Illumina HiSeq2000 using paired-end 100 bp reads. As for the original processing: SOAPnuke was used to process the raw data, with reads discarded if the reads contained adapters or uncalled bases, had a mean Phred below 15, or lacked an exact constant-primer or identifier match. COPE v1.2.5 was used to merge high-quality paired reads, and clonotypes were defined as unique nucleotide sequences. Clonotypes were aligned to IMGT TRBV, TRBD and TRBJ reference segments using MiTCR v1.1. The analysis included only V-J combinations with a frequency above 0.0001, which together covered about 99% of the repertoires. The TCS score was defined as the ratio of F50 (clonal expansion) to E x V (chaos), calculated using BLOSUM62-based TCRdist between CDR3 peptides within each V-J. Welch's t-statistics and random forest reduced around 510 V-J features to 13, which were used in a naive Bayes classifier (R e1071). Starting from the raw public reads, TCRdb applied fastp trimming at Q25, assembled clones with MiXCR and retained in-frame beta chains. Entries are consolidated by CDR3 protein sequence, retaining the most common genes and DNA. The V and J calls here are based on TCRdb, not the publication. The sample contains nearly 600,000 distinct CDR3 sequences, approximately 13% of them found a single time. Together, the top ten hold 5.8% of the sample.

Hyperthyroidism patients were newly diagnosed, with disease duration under 2 months, and aged 18 to 65 years. The study excluded patients with uncontrolled infections, other autoimmune diseases, pregnancy or lactation. Diagnoses relied on clinical symptoms, serum thyroxine and TRAb, thyroid ultrasound and orbital computed tomography. Blood from progressor patients was collected at the time of first diagnosis with hyperthyroidism, before any ophthalmopathy symptoms had appeared. Ficoll-Paque density gradient centrifugation was used to isolate PBMCs from approximately 10 ml of fresh peripheral blood. Progressor patients were defined as those initially diagnosed with Graves' hyperthyroidism in whom ophthalmopathy developed during follow-up. Total RNA was extracted with Trizol reagent, and quality was checked on an Agilent 2100 Bioanalyzer.

The sequenced sample consisted of blood. The chain employs TRBV11-2 and TRBJ2-3, with 7 bases aligning to TRBD2. This clonotype was obtained from a woman younger than 45 with Graves' hyperthyroidism that later progressed to Graves' ophthalmopathy. At the DNA level, the sequence is TGTGCCAGCAGCTTAGTGGGACTACCTGGGGGCACAGATACGCAGTATTTT. Its translation reads: CASSLVGLPGGTDTQYF.